The present entry profiles one T cell receptor (beta chain) with its context. Its specificity is not known. This sample was included in a study of T cell repertoires in cytomegalovirus infection. In the study overall: Public TCR beta signatures marked donors with CMV infection and the matching HLA. General observations from the study: The response measured ex vivo was dominated by TCR beta clonotypes (HLA-C-restricted and CMV-specific).

TCRdb redid the calling of the reads with MiXCR, one entry per CDR3 protein. Counted here are some 300,000 distinct CDR3 sequences, around 9.6% occurring once; the ten biggest clones make up around 2.4%. The V end was cut by 5 bases, the J end by 4 bases, with 19 bases between. The CDR3 runs 16 residues. Looked up from germline, CDR1 is LNHDA and CDR2 is SQIVND (reference sequence). The chain links TRBV19 to TRBJ2-3; a possible D gene is TRBD2 (6 bases). The receptor was isolated from a human donor in good health (CMV status not recorded). Some clones in this sample may be carry-over from other donors' samples. The specimen was PBMCs. CDR3 DNA sequence: TGTGCCAGTAGTCGGGGTATGGGGGGTAGTCCAGATACGCAGTATTTT. This codes for CASSRGMGGSPDTQYF.